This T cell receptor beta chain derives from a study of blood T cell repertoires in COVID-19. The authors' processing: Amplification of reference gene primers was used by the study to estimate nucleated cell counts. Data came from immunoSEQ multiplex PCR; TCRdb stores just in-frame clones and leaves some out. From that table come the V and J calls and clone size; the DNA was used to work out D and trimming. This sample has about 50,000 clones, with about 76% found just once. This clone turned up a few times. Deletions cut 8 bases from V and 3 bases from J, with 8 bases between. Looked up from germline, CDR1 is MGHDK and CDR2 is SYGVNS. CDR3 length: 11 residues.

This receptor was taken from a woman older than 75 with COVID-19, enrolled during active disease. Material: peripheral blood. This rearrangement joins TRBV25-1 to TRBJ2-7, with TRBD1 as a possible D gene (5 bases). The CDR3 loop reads CASQGIYEQYF. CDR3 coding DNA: TGTGCCAGCCAGGGTATCTACGAGCAGTACTTC.